This TCR beta chain came from a study of post-analysis software for immune sequencing data. Whole-study context: Clinical courses comprised relapsing-remitting, secondary progressive and progressive-relapsing multiple sclerosis. General study points: Elevated frequency relative to controls characterized about 5 TRBV segments in patients, TRBV5-6, TRBV5-1 and TRBV20-1 among them. Normalized Chao1 diversity was significantly lower in multiple sclerosis patients than in controls. Analysis by F measure revealed that same-batch samples clustered strongly together.

CDR1 is SGHTA and CDR2 is FQGNSA in the germline V gene. The CDR3 extends over 15 amino acids. V was trimmed by 1 base and J by 4 bases, leaving 12 bases between them. Carried by the TCR beta cDNA libraries were unique molecular identifiers. Each sample of roughly 0.85 to 11 million input T cells yielded about 500,000 cDNA molecules, so each molecule approximated one T cell. TCRdb called the PCR reads again in MiXCR, with one record for every CDR3 protein. The sample shows around 200,000 distinct CDR3 sequences, approximately 29% of them seen only once. As for this clonotype: As yet, its antigen is unknown.

This clonotype was sampled from a girl younger than 18 with multiple sclerosis. The chain recombines TRBV7-2 with TRBJ2-3; D ambiguous. The specimen sequenced was blood. CDR3 in amino acids: CASSLVGGLADTQYF. The CDR3 DNA sequence: TGTGCCAGCAGCTTAGTGGGCGGCTTAGCAGATACGCAGTATTTT.